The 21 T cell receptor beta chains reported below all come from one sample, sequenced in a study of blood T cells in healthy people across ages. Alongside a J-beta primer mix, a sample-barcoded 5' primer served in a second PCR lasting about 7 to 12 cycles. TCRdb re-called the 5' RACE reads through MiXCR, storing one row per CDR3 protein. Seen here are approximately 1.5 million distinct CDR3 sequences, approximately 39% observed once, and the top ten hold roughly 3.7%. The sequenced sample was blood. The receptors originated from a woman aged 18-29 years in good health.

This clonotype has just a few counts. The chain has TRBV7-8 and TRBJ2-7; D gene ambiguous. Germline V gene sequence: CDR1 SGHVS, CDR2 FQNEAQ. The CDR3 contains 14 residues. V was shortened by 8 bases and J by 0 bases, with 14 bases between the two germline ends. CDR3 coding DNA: TGTGCCAGCTCCCCGGATCCGTCCTCCTACGAGCAGTACTTC. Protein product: CASSPDPSSYEQYF.

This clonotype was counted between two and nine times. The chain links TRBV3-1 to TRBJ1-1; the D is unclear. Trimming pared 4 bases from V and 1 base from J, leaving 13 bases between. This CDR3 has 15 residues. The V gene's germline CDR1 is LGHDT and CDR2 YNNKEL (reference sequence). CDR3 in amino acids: CASSPADVRNTEAFF. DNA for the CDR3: TGTGCCAGCAGCCCGGCGGACGTCAGGAACACTGAAGCTTTCTTT.

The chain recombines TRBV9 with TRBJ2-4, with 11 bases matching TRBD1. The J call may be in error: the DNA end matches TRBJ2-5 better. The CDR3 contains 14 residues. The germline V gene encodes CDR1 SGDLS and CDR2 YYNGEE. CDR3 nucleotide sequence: TGTGCCAGCAACCGGACAGGGGGCTTGGAGACCCAGTACTTC. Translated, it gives CASNRTGGLETQYF.

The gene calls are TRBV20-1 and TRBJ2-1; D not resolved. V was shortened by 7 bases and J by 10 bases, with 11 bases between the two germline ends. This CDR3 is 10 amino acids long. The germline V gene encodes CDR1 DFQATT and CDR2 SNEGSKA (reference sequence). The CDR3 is CSVRLREQFF. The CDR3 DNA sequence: TGCAGTGTCAGACTGCGGGAGCAGTTCTTC.

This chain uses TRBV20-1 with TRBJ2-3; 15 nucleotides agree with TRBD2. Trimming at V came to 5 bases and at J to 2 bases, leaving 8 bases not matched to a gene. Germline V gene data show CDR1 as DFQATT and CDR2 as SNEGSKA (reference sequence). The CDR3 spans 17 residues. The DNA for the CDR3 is TGCAGTGCTGCCGGGACTAGCGGGGGGTCTCTCACAGATACGCAGTATTTT. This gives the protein CSAAGTSGGSLTDTQYF.

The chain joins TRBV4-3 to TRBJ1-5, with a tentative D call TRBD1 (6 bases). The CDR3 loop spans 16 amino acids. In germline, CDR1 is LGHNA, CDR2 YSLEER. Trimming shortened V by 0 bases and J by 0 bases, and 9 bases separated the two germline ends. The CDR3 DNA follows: TGCGCCAGCAGCCAAGACCACAGGGATAGCAATCAGCCCCAGCATTTT. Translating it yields CASSQDHRDSNQPQHF.

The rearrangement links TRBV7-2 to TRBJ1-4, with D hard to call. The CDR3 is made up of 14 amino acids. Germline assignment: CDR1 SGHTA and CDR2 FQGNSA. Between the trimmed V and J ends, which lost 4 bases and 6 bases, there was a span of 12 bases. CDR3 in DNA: TGTGCCAGCAGCTGGAGGGTGAAAGATGAAAAACTGTTTTTT. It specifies CASSWRVKDEKLFF.

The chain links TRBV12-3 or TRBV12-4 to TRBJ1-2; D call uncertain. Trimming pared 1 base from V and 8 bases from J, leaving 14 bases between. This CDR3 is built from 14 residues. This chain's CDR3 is CASSLGPYPGGYTF. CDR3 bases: TGTGCCAGCAGTTTAGGGCCCTACCCCGGGGGCTACACCTTC.

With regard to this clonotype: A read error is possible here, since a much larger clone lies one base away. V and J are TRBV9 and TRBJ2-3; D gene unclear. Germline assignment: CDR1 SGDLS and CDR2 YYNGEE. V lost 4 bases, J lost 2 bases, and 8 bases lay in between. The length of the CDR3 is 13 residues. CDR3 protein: CASSLNPTDTQYF. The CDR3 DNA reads TGTGCCAGCAGCCTAAACCCCACAGATACGCAGTATTTT.

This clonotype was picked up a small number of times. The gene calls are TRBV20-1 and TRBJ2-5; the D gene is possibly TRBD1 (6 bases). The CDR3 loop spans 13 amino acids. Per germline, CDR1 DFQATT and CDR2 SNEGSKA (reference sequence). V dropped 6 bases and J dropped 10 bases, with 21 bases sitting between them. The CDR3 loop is CSATMPGVGSQYF. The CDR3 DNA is TGCAGTGCCACCATGCCAGGGGTAGGGAGCCAGTACTTC.

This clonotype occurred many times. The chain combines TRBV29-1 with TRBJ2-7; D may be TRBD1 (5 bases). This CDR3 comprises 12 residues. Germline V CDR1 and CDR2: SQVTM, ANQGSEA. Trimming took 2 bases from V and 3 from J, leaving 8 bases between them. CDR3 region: CSVESDSYEQYF. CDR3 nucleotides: TGCAGCGTTGAATCAGACAGCTACGAGCAGTACTTC.

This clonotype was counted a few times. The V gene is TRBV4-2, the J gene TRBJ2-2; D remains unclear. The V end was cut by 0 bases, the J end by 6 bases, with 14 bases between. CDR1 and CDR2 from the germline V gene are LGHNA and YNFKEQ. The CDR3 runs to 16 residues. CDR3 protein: CASSQDTAALAGELFF. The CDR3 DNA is TGTGCCAGCAGCCAAGATACGGCAGCCCTCGCCGGGGAGCTGTTTTTT.

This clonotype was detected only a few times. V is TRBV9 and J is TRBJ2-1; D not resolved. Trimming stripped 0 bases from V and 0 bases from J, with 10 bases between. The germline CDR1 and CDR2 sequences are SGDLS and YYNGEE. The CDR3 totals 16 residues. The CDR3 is CASSVGLFSSYNEQFF. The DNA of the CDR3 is TGTGCCAGCAGCGTAGGACTTTTTAGCTCCTACAATGAGCAGTTCTTC. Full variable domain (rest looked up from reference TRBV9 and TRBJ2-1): DSGVTQTPKHLITATGQRVTLRCSPRSGDLSVYWYQQSLDQGLQFLIQYYNGEERAKGNILERFSAQQFPDLHSELNLSSLELGDSALYFCASSVGLFSSYNEQFFGPGTRLTVL.

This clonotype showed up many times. CDR3 residues: CASSPRTGTYGYTF. Written as DNA, the CDR3 is TGTGCCAGCAGCCCCCGGACAGGGACCTATGGCTACACCTTC. The V gene is TRBV12-3 or TRBV12-4, the J gene TRBJ1-2, with TRBD1 identical over 8 bases. This CDR3 has 14 residues. V was pared by 6 bases and J by 4 bases, with 7 bases of the junction left unmatched.

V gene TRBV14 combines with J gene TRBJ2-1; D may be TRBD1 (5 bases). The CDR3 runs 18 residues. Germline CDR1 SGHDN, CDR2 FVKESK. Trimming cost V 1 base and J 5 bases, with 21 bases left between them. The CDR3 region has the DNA TGTGCCAGCAGCCAAGCCTATCTGGGGTTTAGGACACACAATGAGCAGTTCTTC. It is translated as CASSQAYLGFRTHNEQFF.

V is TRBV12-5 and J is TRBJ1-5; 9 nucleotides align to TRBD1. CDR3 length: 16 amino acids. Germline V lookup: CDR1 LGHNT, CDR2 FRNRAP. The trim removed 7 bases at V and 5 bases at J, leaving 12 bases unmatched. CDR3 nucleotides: TGTGCTAGTGCCGCACCCGGGACAGGGAGTGATCAGCCCCAGCATTTT. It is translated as CASAAPGTGSDQPQHF.

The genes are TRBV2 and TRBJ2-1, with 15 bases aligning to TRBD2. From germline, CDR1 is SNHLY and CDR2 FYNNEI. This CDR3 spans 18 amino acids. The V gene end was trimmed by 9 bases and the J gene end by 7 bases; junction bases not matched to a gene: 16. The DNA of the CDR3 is TGTGCCAGTAACCAAGGACTAGCGGGAGGGCCTGGTTGGAATGAGCAGTTCTTC. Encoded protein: CASNQGLAGGPGWNEQFF. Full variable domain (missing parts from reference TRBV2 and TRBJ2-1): EPEVTQTPSHQVTQMGQEVILRCVPISNHLYFYWYRQILGQKVEFLVSFYNNEISEKSEIFDDQFSVERPDGSNFTLKIRSTKLEDSAMYFCASNQGLAGGPGWNEQFFGPGTRLTVL.

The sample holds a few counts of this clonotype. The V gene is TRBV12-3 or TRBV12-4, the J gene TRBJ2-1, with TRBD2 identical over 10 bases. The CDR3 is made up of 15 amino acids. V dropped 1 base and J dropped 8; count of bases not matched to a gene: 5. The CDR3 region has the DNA TGTGCCAGCAGTTTAGTTCCTAGCGGGAGAGATGAGCAGTTCTTC. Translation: CASSLVPSGRDEQFF.

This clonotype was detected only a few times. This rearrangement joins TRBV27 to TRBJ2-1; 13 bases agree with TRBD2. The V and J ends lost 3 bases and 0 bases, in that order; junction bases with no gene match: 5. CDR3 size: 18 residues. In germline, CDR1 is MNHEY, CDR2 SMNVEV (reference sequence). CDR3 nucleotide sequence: TGTGCCAGCAGTTTTCGGAGGACTAGCGGGAGCTCCTACAATGAGCAGTTCTTC. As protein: CASSFRRTSGSSYNEQFF.

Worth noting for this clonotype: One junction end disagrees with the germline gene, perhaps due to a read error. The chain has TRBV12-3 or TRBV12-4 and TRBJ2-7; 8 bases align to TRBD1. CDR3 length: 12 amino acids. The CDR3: CANSPQTGDKYF. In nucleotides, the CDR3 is TGTGCCAACAGTCCGCAGACAGGGGACAAGTACTTC.

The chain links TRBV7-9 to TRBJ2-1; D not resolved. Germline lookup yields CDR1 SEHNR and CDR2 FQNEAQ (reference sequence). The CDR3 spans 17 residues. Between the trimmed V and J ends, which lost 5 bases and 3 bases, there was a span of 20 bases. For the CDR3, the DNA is TGTGCCAGCAGCACCCTCCCGAGGCCCGGGTACTACAATGAGCAGTTCTTC. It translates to CASSTLPRPGYYNEQFF.